This TCR beta chain came from a study of blood T cell repertoires in COVID-19. Study information: Sample material is recorded as cDNA or gDNA derived from T cells, B-cell-depleted T cells, or PBMCs.

Notes on this clone: A read error may account for a junction end that differs from germline.

Participants were aged 18 to 89 years, lived in over 20 US areas, and enrolled virtually. Either two negative PCRs, clearance, or symptom resolution qualified Cohort 3 donors as recovered. Per the authors' pipeline: Estimation of nucleated cell counts relied on the amplification of reference gene primers. The method was immunoSEQ multiplex PCR; TCRdb's version includes in-frame clones alone and lacks a portion of them. That table is the source of V, J and clone size, and D and trimming were worked out from the DNA. The table has around 240,000 clones, roughly 82% seen once. This CDR3 comprises 13 residues. CDR1 is SGHRS, CDR2 YFSETQ, per germline.

The sequence derives from a woman aged 45-59 years who had recovered from COVID-19. The chain employs TRBV5-1 and TRBJ1-1; no clear D gene. The source material was PBMCs or T cells enriched from blood (not recorded which). The DNA of the CDR3 is TGCGCCAGCAGTTGGGCAGAGAACACTGAAGCCTTCTTT. Its protein is CASSWAENTEAFF.